Sequencing of this TCR beta chain was carried out in a study of T cells in Graves' hyperthyroidism and ophthalmopathy. Details on this clonotype: The junction departs from the called germline gene at one end, perhaps through a read error.

Researchers amplified the TCR beta CDR3 regions from RNA transcripts. HTBI primers drove first-round RT-PCR of the TCR CDR3. A single record per CDR3 protein comes from TCRdb applying MiXCR to the multiplex PCR reads. Of roughly 580,000 distinct CDR3 sequences listed, just over 45% are singletons. Germline assignment: CDR1 SNHLY and CDR2 FYNNEI. CDR3 size: 12 residues. This chain links TRBV2 with TRBJ1-6, with D unresolved. The sequenced sample was peripheral blood or thyroid tissue (not recorded which). The source of this sequence is a woman aged 18-29 years with Graves' hyperthyroidism. In DNA, the CDR3 is TGTGCCAGCAGTCTCAACAATTCACCCCCCCACTTT. Its protein product is CASSLNNSPPHF.